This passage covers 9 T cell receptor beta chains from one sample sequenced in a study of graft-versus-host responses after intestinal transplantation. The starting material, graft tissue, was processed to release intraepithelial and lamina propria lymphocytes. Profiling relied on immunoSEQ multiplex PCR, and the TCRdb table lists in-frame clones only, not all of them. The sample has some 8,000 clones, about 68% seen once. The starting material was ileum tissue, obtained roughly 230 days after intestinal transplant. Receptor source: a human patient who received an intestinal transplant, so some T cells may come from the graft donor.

This chain's CDR3 is CASKGYKGETQYF. The CDR3 DNA reads TGTGCCAGCAAAGGCTACAAGGGGGAGACCCAGTACTTC. The chain couples TRBV7-2 to TRBJ2-5, with D perhaps TRBD1 (5 bases). Trimming removed 7 bases from V and 5 bases from J, with 14 bases in between. In germline, CDR1 is SGHTA, CDR2 FQGNSA. The CDR3 has 13 residues.

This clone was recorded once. As DNA, the CDR3 is TGTGCCAGTAGCGGACGGGCGGGGAGCTCCTACGAGCAGTACTTC. Protein product: CASSGRAGSSYEQYF. The chain carries TRBV19 and TRBJ2-7; TRBD2 might be the D (6 bases). The CDR3 spans 15 residues. Germline values: CDR1 LNHDA, CDR2 SQIVND (reference sequence). V gave up 6 bases and J gave up 0 bases, with 15 bases separating them.

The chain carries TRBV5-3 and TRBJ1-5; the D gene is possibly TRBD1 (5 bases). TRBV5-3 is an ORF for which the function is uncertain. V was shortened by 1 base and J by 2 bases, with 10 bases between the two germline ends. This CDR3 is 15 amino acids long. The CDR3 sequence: CARSLMWGGNQPQHF. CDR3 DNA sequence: TGTGCCAGAAGCTTGATGTGGGGGGGCAATCAGCCCCAGCATTTT.

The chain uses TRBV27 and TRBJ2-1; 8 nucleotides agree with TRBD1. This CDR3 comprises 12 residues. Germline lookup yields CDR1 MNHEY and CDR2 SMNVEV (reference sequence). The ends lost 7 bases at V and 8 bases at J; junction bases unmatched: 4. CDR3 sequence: CASIGQGYEQFF. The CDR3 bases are TGTGCCAGCATAGGACAGGGATATGAGCAGTTCTTC.

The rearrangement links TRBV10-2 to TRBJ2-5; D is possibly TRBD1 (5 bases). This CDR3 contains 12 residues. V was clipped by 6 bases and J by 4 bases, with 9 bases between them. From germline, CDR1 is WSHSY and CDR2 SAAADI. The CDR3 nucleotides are TGCGCCAGCAGAACAGGACGAGAGACCCAGTACTTC. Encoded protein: CASRTGRETQYF.

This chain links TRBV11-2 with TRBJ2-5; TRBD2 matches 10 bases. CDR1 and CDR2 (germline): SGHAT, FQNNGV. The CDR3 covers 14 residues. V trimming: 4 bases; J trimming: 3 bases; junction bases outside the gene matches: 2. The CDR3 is CASSSGLAEETQYF. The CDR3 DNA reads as TGTGCCAGCAGCTCTGGACTAGCGGAAGAGACCCAGTACTTC.

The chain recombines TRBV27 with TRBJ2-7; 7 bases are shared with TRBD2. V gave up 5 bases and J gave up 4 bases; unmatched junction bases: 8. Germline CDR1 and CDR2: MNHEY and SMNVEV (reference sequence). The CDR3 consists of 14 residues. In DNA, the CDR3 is TGTGCCAGCAGTCCGCCGGGTAGCGGGTACGAGCAGTACTTC. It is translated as CASSPPGSGYEQYF.

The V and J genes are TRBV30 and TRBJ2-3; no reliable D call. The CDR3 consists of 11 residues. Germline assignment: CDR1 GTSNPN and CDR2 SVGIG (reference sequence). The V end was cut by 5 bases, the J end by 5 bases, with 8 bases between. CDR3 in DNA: TGTGCCTGGGCAGGCAAAGATACGCAGTATTTT. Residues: CAWAGKDTQYF.

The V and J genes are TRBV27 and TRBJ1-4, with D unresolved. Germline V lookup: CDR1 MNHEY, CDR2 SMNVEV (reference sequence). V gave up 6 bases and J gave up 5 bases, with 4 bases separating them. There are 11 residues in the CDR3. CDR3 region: CASRRNEKLFF. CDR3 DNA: TGTGCCAGCAGGCGGAATGAAAAACTGTTTTTT.